This T cell receptor beta chain was captured by sequencing in a study of identical twins. Unique molecular identifiers were present on cDNA, and template switching added a universal primer site. TCRdb reprocessed the 5' RACE reads via MiXCR and lists one record per CDR3 protein. The sample has 450,000 or so distinct CDR3 sequences; over 12% are singletons. No donor was unhealthy or non-Caucasian. General observations from the study: Reduced insertions were recorded for abundant cord blood beta clonotypes, with no such pattern in memory repertoires.

There are 12 residues in the CDR3. The germline V gene encodes CDR1 SEHNR and CDR2 FQNEAQ (reference sequence). The V and J ends lost 3 bases and 6 bases respectively, with 9 bases between them. As to this clonotype: Its antigen is still unknown.

The same sample was also studied in work on yellow fever vaccine responses in identical twins.

The chain recombines TRBV7-9 with TRBJ2-7; D not resolved. The sample was CD4+ T cells sorted from blood. The sequence came from a woman in her late teens or twenties in good health. CDR3 in DNA: TGTGCCAGCAGCTTGTCTGGCAGCGAGCAGTACTTC. Translation: CASSLSGSEQYF.